This T cell receptor beta chain emerged from a study of lung T cells in sarcoidosis with Löfgren's syndrome (dated 2017 in TCRdb). Study-wide context: Sarcoidosis was described as a granulomatous, mainly pulmonary disease marked by CD4+ T cell accumulation in bronchoalveolar lavage fluid. The repertoire analyses concentrated on Lofgren's syndrome patients.

TCR repertoires were profiled from CD4+ T cells obtained by bronchoalveolar lavage. In regard to this clonotype: It lacks a known antigen. It has no much larger one-base neighbor in the sample; base qualities were not kept.

Results and caveats for the whole study, not just this receptor: Recognition of a sarcoidosis-associated antigen was only suggested, and the antigen itself remained putative and was not identified. TRAV12-1 and TRBV2 were reported as the most expanded V gene segments in Löfgren's syndrome patients compared with control subjects. In alphabeta pairing analysis, TRAV12-1 was found to pair preferentially with TRBV2, and CDR3 homology was shown by the resulting paired TCRs. Multiple Lofgren's syndrome patients were reported to share TRAV12-1 and TRBV2 CDR3 motifs, a finding that suggests public CD4+ TCR repertoires.

At the junction V is shortened by 2 bases and J by 0 bases, with 9 bases in between. The CDR1 and CDR2 encoded by the germline V gene (reference sequence) are SGHNT and YYREEE. There are 15 amino acids in the CDR3, from cysteine to phenylalanine inclusive. Left in the record is the CDR3 DNA by itself, 45 bases read in frame from the first base. Reads for this sample came from an Illumina MiSeq. The public reads were reprocessed in TCRdb via fastp at Q25 and MiXCR, keeping in-frame beta chains. Records with the same CDR3 protein are collapsed into one entry carrying the most frequent genes and DNA. The table for this sample lists about 19,000 distinct CDR3 sequences; around a fifth of them were counted only once. Roughly 0.77% of the sample rests with the top ten.

Sequenced material: CD4+ T cells from bronchoalveolar lavage. Recombination joined TRBV5-4 with TRBJ2-1, and the D gene may be TRBD2, 5 bases matching. The TCR originated in a human donor with sarcoidosis (Löfgren's syndrome or another form), or a control subject (not recorded which). The nucleotides read TGTGCCAGCAGCTTCCCGGGGAGCTCCTACAATGAGCAGTTCTTC. Its product reads: CASSFPGSSYNEQFF.